The 4 T cell receptor beta chains below were found in one sample sequenced in a study of T-cell memory formation after mild COVID-19. TCRdb called the 5' RACE reads again in MiXCR, with one record for every CDR3 protein. The sample holds around 300,000 distinct CDR3 sequences; about 13% are singletons and the top ten take over 20%. The material sequenced was PBMCs or a T cell subset sorted from them (not recorded which). The receptor set was obtained from a man aged 18 to 29 who had mild COVID-19 (a few samples of this study predate the infection). Cell type and time point are not known.

The chain is built from TRBV2 and TRBJ2-6, with D perhaps matching TRBD2 (6 bases). V shed 4 bases and J shed 4 bases, with 8 bases lying between them. The germline CDR1 and CDR2 sequences are SNHLY and FYNNEI. CDR3 length: 14 residues. In DNA form, the CDR3 reads TGTGCCAGCAGTGGGAGGGAGGGGGCCAACGTCCTGACTTTC. It is translated as CASSGREGANVLTF.

This clonotype was picked up many times. The chain couples TRBV10-3 to TRBJ1-2; possibly TRBD1 for D (5 bases). Trimming stripped 2 bases from V and 5 bases from J, with 15 bases between. The CDR3 is made up of 15 amino acids. Germline values: CDR1 ENHRY, CDR2 SYGVKD. Written as DNA, the CDR3 is TGTGCCATCAGTGAGCGACCCGGGACGGAGTATGGCTACACCTTC. This sequence encodes CAISERPGTEYGYTF.

This clonotype was seen more than once but under ten times. The rearrangement joins TRBV27 to TRBJ1-5; 7 nucleotides align to TRBD1. There are 13 residues in the CDR3. CDR1 and CDR2 (germline): MNHEY, SMNVEV (reference sequence). V lost 3 bases to trimming and J lost 6 bases; unmatched junction nucleotides: 2. The CDR3 sequence is CASSFGTAQPQHF. CDR3 bases: TGTGCCAGCAGTTTCGGGACAGCTCAGCCCCAGCATTTT.

The V call is TRBV5-1, the J call TRBJ1-6, with D maybe TRBD1 (5 bases). The CDR3 is 13 amino acids. The V end lost 7 bases, the J end lost 8 bases, and 13 bases lay between the germline ends. Germline CDR1 and CDR2: SGHRS and YFSETQ. CDR3 nucleotides: TGCGCCAGCCAGGGAAGAGAGTATTCACCCCTCCACTTT. Amino acid sequence: CASQGREYSPLHF.